Detailed here is one T cell receptor beta chain. Its antigen is unknown. The data were taken from a study of naive and memory T cell subsets. Study-level findings and limits: Expression changes during T cell differentiation may affect RNA-based TCR counts. From naive to CM, EM and EMRA, diversity decreased and Gini increased. Naive repertoires, especially CD8, held a few larger clonotypes, possibly memory cells re-expressing CD45RA.

CDR3 length equals 13 residues. The germline V gene encodes CDR1 SQVTM and CDR2 ANQGSEA. The trim removed 6 bases at V and 6 bases at J, leaving 10 bases unmatched. Both TRBC1 and TRBC2 were covered by a beta constant-region primer of two equimolar oligonucleotides. Nested alpha and beta constant-region primers with the SP2 primer drove four PCR rounds on ligated cDNA. An oligonucleotide with the SP2 primer and a 12-nucleotide UMI was ligated to the cDNA 3' end. TCRdb analysed the UMI-ligation and nested PCR reads with MiXCR anew, one entry per CDR3 protein. Of around 140,000 distinct CDR3 sequences in the sample, approximately 21% were seen once. From the second PCR step, alpha and beta chains were amplified apart.

This chain uses TRBV29-1 with TRBJ2-5; 7 bases align to TRBD2. Sequencing was carried out using naive CD8+ T cells from blood. The receptor was derived from a human donor in good health. The CDR3 region has the DNA TGCAGCGTACGGTGGGAGGGCCTGAAGACCCAGTACTTC. Translation: CSVRWEGLKTQYF.